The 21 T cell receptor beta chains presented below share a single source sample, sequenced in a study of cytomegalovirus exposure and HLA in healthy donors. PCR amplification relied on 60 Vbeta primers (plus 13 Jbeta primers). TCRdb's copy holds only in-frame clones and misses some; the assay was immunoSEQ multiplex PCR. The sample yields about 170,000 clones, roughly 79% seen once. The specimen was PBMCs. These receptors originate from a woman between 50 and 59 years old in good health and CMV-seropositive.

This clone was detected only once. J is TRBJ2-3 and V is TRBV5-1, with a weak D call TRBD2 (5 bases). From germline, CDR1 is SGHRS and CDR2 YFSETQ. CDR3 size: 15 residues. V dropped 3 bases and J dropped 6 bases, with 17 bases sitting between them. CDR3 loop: CASSSGNTLGDTQYF. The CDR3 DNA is TGCGCCAGCAGCTCGGGGAACACACTGGGGGATACGCAGTATTTT.

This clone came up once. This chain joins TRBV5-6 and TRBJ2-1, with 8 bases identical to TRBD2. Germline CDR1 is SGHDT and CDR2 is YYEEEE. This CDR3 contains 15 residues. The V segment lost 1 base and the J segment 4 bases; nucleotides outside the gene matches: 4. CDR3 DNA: TGTGCCAGCAGCTTGTTTGTAGCGGGGTACAATGAGCAGTTCTTC. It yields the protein CASSLFVAGYNEQFF.

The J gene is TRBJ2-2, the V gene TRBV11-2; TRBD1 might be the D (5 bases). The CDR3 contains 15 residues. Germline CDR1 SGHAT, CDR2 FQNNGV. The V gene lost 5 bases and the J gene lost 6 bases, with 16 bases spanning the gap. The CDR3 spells CASSPRALGAGELFF. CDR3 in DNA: TGTGCCAGCAGCCCCCGGGCCCTAGGGGCCGGGGAGCTGTTTTTT.

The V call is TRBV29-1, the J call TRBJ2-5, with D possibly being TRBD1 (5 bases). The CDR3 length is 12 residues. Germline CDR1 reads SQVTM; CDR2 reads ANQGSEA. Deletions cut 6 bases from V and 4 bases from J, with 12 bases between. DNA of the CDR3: TGCAGCGTGACAGAAGGGGCAGAGACCCAGTACTTC. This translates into CSVTEGAETQYF.

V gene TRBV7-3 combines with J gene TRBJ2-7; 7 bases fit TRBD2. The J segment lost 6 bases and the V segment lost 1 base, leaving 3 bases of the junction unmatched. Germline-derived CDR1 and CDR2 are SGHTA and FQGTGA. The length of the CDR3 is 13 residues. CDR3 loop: CASSLMSGGEQYF. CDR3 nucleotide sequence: TGTGCCAGCAGCTTAATGTCGGGAGGCGAGCAGTACTTC.

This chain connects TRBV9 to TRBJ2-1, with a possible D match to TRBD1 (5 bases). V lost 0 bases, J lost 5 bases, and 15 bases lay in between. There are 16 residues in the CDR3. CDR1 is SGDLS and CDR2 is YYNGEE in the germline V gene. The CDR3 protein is CASSVEGRGFNNEQFF. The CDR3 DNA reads TGTGCCAGCAGCGTAGAGGGAAGGGGCTTTAACAATGAGCAGTTCTTC.

The CDR3: CASSLGLAGGPRNEQFF. CDR3 in DNA: TGTGCCAGCAGCTTAGGACTAGCGGGAGGGCCAAGGAATGAGCAGTTCTTC. J is TRBJ2-1 and V is TRBV7-9; 14 nucleotides line up with TRBD2. Germline V gene sequence: CDR1 SEHNR, CDR2 FQNEAQ (reference sequence). This CDR3 has 17 amino acids. V shed 1 base, J shed 7 bases, and the junction held 6 bases outside the gene matches.

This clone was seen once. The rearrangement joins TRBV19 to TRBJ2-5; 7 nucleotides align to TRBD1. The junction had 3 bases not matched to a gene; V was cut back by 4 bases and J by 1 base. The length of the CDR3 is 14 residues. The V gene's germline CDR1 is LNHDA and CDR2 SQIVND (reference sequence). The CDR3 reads CASSKGQRQETQYF. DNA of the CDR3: TGTGCCAGTAGTAAGGGACAGCGCCAAGAGACCCAGTACTTC.

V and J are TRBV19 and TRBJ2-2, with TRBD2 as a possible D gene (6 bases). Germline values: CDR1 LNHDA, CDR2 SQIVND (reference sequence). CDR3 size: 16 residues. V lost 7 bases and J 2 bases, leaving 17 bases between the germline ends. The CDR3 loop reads CASTHPRDLNTGELFF. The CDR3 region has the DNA TGTGCCAGTACCCACCCCCGGGACTTAAACACCGGGGAGCTGTTTTTT.

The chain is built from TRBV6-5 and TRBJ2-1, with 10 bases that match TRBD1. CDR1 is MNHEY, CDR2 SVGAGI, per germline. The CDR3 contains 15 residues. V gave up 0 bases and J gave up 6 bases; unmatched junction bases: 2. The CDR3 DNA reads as TGTGCCAGCAGTTACTCAGGGACAGGGGTCAATGAGCAGTTCTTC. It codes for CASSYSGTGVNEQFF.

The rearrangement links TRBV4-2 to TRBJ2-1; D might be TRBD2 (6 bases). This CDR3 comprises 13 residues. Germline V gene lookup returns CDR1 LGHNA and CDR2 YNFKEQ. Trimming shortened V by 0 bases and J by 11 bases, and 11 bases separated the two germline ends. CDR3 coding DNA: TGTGCCAGCAGCCAAGACTCCCTAGCGAAGCAGTTCTTC. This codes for CASSQDSLAKQFF.

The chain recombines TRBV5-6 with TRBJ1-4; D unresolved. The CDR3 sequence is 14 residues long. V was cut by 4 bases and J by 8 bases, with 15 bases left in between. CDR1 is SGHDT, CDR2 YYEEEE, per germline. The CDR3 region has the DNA TGTGCCAGCAGCCGGGAGTTAGACGGCGAAAAACTGTTTTTT. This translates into CASSRELDGEKLFF.

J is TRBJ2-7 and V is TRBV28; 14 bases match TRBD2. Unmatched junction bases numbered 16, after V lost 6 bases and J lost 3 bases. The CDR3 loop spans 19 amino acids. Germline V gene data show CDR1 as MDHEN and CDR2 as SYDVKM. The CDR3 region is CASSFGSPGLAGAIYEQYF. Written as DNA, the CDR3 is TGTGCCAGCAGCTTCGGCAGCCCGGGACTAGCGGGGGCTATCTACGAGCAGTACTTC.

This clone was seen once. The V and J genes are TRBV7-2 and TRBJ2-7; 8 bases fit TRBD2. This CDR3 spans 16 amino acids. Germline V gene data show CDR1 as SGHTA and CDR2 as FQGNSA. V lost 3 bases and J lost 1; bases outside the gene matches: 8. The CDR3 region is CASSLISLAGSYEQYF. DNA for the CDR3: TGTGCCAGCAGCTTGATTTCCCTAGCGGGTTCCTACGAGCAGTACTTC.

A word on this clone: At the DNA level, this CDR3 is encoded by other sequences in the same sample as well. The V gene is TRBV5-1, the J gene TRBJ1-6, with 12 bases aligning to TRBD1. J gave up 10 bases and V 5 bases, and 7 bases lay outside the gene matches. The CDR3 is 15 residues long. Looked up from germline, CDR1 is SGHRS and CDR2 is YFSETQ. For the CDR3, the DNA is TGCGCCAGCAGTCCGGGACAGGGGGCTGGGTCACCCCTCCACTTT. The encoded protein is CASSPGQGAGSPLHF.

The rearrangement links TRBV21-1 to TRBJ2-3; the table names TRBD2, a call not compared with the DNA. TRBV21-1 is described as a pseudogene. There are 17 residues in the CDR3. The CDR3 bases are TGTGCCAGCAGCCACAAACTAGCGGGAGTGATGGGAGATACGCAGTATTTT. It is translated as CASSHKLAGVMGDTQYF.

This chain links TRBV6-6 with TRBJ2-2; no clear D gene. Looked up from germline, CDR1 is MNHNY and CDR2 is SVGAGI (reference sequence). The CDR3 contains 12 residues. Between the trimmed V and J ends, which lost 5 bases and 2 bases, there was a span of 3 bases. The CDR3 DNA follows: TGTGCCAGCAGTCCTAACACCGGGGAGCTGTTTTTT. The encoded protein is CASSPNTGELFF.

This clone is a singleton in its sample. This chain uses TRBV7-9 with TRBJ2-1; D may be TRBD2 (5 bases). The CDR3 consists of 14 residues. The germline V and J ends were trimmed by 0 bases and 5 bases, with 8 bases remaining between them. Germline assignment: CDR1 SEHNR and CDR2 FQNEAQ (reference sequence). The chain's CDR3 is CASSLAGADNEQFF. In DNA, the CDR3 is TGTGCCAGCAGCTTAGCGGGAGCTGACAATGAGCAGTTCTTC.

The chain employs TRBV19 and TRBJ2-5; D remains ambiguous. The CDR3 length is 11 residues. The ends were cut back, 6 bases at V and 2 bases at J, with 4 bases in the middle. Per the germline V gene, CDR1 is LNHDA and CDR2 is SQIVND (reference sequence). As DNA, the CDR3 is TGTGCCAGTAGCCTGCAAGAGACCCAGTACTTC. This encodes CASSLQETQYF. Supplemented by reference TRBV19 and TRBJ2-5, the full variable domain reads DGGITQSPKYLFRKEGQNVTLSCEQNLNHDAMYWYRQDPGQGLRLIYYSQIVNDFQKGDIAEGYSVSREKKESFPLTVTSAQKNPTAFYLCASSLQETQYFGPGTRLLVL.

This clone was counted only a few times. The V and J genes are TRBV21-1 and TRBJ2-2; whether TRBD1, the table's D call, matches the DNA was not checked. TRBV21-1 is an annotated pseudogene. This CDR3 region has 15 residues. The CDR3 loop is CASYVTGENAGELFF. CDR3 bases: TGTGCCAGCTACGTGACAGGGGAAAACGCCGGGGAGCTGTTTTTT.

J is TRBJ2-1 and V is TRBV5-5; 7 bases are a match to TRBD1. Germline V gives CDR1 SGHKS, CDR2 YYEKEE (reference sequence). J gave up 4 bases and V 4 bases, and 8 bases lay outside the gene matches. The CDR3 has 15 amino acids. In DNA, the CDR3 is TGTGCCAGCAGCCTGGACAGGACGACATACAATGAGCAGTTCTTC. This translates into CASSLDRTTYNEQFF.